Listed below are T cell receptor beta chains from one sample, sequenced in a study of T cell changes during pregnancy in multiple sclerosis. Sequencing was performed with immunoSEQ multiplex PCR; in TCRdb, only in-frame clones are kept and a portion is missing. The table has 45,000 to 70,000 clones, 90% to 95% seen once. Sequenced material: peripheral blood, taken in the third trimester of pregnancy. These receptor sequences come from a female donor in good health, enrolled as a control in a pregnancy study. CDR3s include the opening cysteine and the closing phenylalanine or tryptophan. A D gene is named only where the DNA matches it firmly. A row's size may be missing; if present it is once, few, many or a size class.

TRBJ2-5,-,TRBV7-2,-,CASSPTGPQETQYF,TGTGCCAGCAGTCCTACAGGGCCCCAAGAGACCCAGTACTTC
TRBJ2-7,-,TRBV5-1,-,CASSAIASRRINEQYF,TGCGCCAGCAGCGCGATCGCTAGCCGCCGCATAAACGAGCAGTACTTC
TRBJ1-5,-,TRBV18,-,CASSPQGAPNQPQHF,TGTGCCAGCTCACCGCAGGGTGCCCCCAATCAGCCCCAGCATTTT
TRBJ2-2,-,TRBV5-6,-,CASSLGVGDTGELFF,TGTGCCAGCAGCTTGGGGGTCGGAGACACCGGGGAGCTGTTTTTT
TRBJ1-5,-,TRBV6-6,-,CASRLENWDQPQHF,TGTGCCAGCAGACTGGAGAACTGGGATCAGCCCCAGCATTTT
TRBJ2-5,once,TRBV7-3,-,CASSFGGFSKETQYF,TGTGCCAGCAGCTTCGGCGGTTTCAGCAAAGAGACCCAGTACTTC
TRBJ2-5,-,TRBV7-4,-,CASSLGWHTQETQYF,TGTGCCAGCAGCTTGGGCTGGCACACTCAAGAGACCCAGTACTTC
TRBJ2-2,few,TRBV2,-,CASSGRGRNTGELFF,TGTGCCAGCAGTGGTCGGGGGAGGAACACCGGGGAGCTGTTTTTT
TRBJ2-7,-,TRBV5-1,TRBD2,CASSGLAGGNYEQYF,TGTGCCAGCAGCGGACTAGCGGGGGGGAACTACGAGCAGTACTTC
TRBJ2-3,-,TRBV7-9,TRBD2,CASSLKLAGADTQYF,TGTGCCAGCAGCTTAAAACTAGCGGGAGCAGATACGCAGTATTTT
TRBJ2-7,-,TRBV6-6,-,CASSRHGSYEQYF,TGTGCCAGCAGTCGACATGGTTCCTACGAGCAGTACTTC
TRBJ2-2,-,TRBV5-4,-,CASSTGLLGITNTGELFF,TGTGCCAGCAGCACCGGACTTCTTGGAATTACGAACACCGGGGAGCTGTTTTTT
TRBJ1-1,once,TRBV12-5,-,CASGLRAGRVTEAFF,TGTGCTAGTGGTTTACGAGCAGGGAGGGTCACTGAAGCTTTCTTT
TRBJ1-4,-,TRBV30,TRBD1,CAWSPLQYDRAREKLFF,TGTGCCTGGAGCCCGCTCCAATACGACAGGGCACGAGAAAAACTGTTTTTT
TRBJ2-7,-,TRBV2,-,CASSEDFGSLGYEQYF,TGTGCCAGCAGTGAAGATTTCGGCAGTCTAGGTTACGAGCAGTACTTC
TRBJ2-7,-,TRBV4-3,-,CASSQDTGTYEQYF,TGCGCCAGCAGCCAAGATACGGGGACCTACGAGCAGTACTTC
TRBJ2-5,-,TRBV5-4,TRBD1,CASSLAGTGGGETQYF,TGTGCCAGCAGCTTGGCCGGGACAGGGGGCGGAGAGACCCAGTACTTC
TRBJ1-3,-,TRBV13,-,CASSSRQGAERNTIYF,TGTGCCAGCAGCTCAAGGCAGGGTGCTGAGAGAAACACCATATATTTT
TRBJ2-7,-,TRBV5-4,-,CASSLATSYEQYF,TGTGCCAGCAGCTTGGCGACTTCCTACGAGCAGTACTTC
TRBJ2-1,-,TRBV19,TRBD2,CASSPRRLAGGWNEQFF,TGTGCCAGTAGTCCGCGTCGACTAGCGGGAGGTTGGAATGAGCAGTTCTTC
TRBJ1-4,-,TRBV13,TRBD1,CASFSRGLEEKLFF,TGTGCCAGCTTCTCCAGGGGGCTGGAAGAAAAACTGTTTTTT
TRBJ2-1,-,TRBV10-2,TRBD2,CASSGTGLEAPNEQFF,TGCGCCAGCAGTGGGACGGGACTAGAAGCCCCCAATGAGCAGTTCTTC
TRBJ1-1,-,TRBV7-8,-,CASSLGDMNTEAFF,TGTGCCAGCAGCTTAGGAGACATGAACACTGAAGCTTTCTTT
TRBJ2-3,-,TRBV27,-,CASSFSVRATDTQYF,TGTGCCAGCAGTTTCTCGGTGAGGGCCACAGATACGCAGTATTTT
TRBJ2-3,-,TRBV2,TRBD1,CASSGQGTDTQYF,TGTGCCAGCTCTGGACAGGGAACAGATACGCAGTATTTT
TRBJ2-1,-,TRBV29-1,-,CSAVSPADSYNEQFF,TGCAGCGCCGTTAGCCCCGCAGACTCCTACAATGAGCAGTTCTTC
TRBJ2-1,-,TRBV6-5,TRBD2,CASSSSTSGIYNEQFF,TGTGCCAGCAGTTCATCGACTAGCGGGATCTACAATGAGCAGTTCTTC
TRBJ2-7,-,TRBV7-9,TRBD1,CASSLHRGYEQYF,TGTGCCAGCAGCTTACACAGGGGCTACGAGCAGTACTTC
TRBJ2-1,once,TRBV28,TRBD2,CASTILGTITNEQFF,TGTGCCAGCACCATTCTAGGGACTATTACTAATGAGCAGTTCTTC
TRBJ1-2,-,TRBV4-3,-,CASSQDRQRFYGYTF,TGCGCCAGCAGCCAGGATCGACAGAGATTCTATGGCTACACCTTC
TRBJ2-1,-,TRBV25-1,TRBD2,CATIDRLAPYNEQFF,TGTGCCACCATAGACAGACTAGCGCCCTACAATGAGCAGTTCTTC
TRBJ2-2,-,TRBV5-5,-,CASSLDRVTGKRTGELFF,TGTGCCAGCAGCTTGGATAGGGTTACGGGAAAGAGAACCGGGGAGCTGTTTTTT
TRBJ1-2,-,TRBV19,-,CASSTFGGDGYTF,TGTGCCAGTAGTACCTTCGGGGGGGATGGCTACACCTTC
TRBJ2-4,-,TRBV14,TRBD2,CASSLDSGRLNIQYF,TGTGCCAGCAGCCTTGATAGCGGGAGATTAAACATTCAGTACTTC
TRBJ2-1,-,TRBV28,-,CASSFRQAGSYNEQFF,TGTGCCAGCAGTTTCCGGCAGGCCGGCTCCTACAATGAGCAGTTCTTC
TRBJ2-5,-,TRBV10-3,-,CAIQGSAQETQYF,TGTGCCATACAGGGTTCCGCGCAGGAGACCCAGTACTTC
TRBJ1-1,-,TRBV27,-,CASSLRNLQGRNTEAFF,TGTGCCAGCAGTTTACGGAACCTACAGGGCAGGAACACTGAAGCTTTCTTT
TRBJ1-4,once,TRBV9,-,CASSVGARMVNEKLFF,TGTGCCAGCAGCGTAGGGGCCAGGATGGTTAATGAAAAACTGTTTTTT
TRBJ1-4,-,TRBV30,-,CAWSPGDEKLFF,TGTGCCTGGAGTCCGGGGGATGAAAAACTGTTTTTT
TRBJ2-5,-,TRBV6-5,-,CASRVGVGETQYF,TGTGCCAGCAGGGTGGGAGTGGGGGAGACCCAGTACTTC
TRBJ2-3,-,TRBV27,-,CASLQGSGATTQYF,TGTGCCAGCCTCCAGGGATCGGGAGCGACCACGCAGTATTTT
TRBJ2-3,-,TRBV6-4,TRBD1,CASSAGTGSTDTQYF,TGTGCCAGCAGTGCTGGGACAGGGTCCACAGATACGCAGTATTTT
TRBJ1-5,-,TRBV13,-,CASRKGGAGGNQPQHF,TGTGCCAGCAGAAAGGGGGGGGCGGGCGGCAATCAGCCCCAGCATTTT
TRBJ2-7,-,TRBV6-5,TRBD1,CASSYRRDRGSYEQYF,TGTGCCAGCAGTTACCGACGGGACAGGGGTTCCTACGAGCAGTACTTC
TRBJ2-7,-,TRBV5-1,TRBD1,CASSTTGGTYEQYF,TGCGCCAGCAGCACGACAGGGGGTACCTACGAGCAGTACTTC
TRBJ2-3,-,TRBV4-2,-,CASSQEDYTDTQYF,TGTGCCAGCAGCCAAGAAGACTATACCGATACGCAGTATTTT
TRBJ2-3,-,TRBV6-1,-,CASSENNADTQYF,TGTGCCAGCAGTGAGAACAACGCAGATACGCAGTATTTT
TRBJ1-5,-,TRBV6-1,-,CASSEGGYSNQPQHF,TGTGCCAGCAGTGAGGGGGGGTATAGCAATCAGCCCCAGCATTTT
TRBJ2-1,-,TRBV19,-,CASSIEGGGSYNEQFF,TGTGCCAGTAGTATAGAAGGAGGCGGGTCCTACAATGAGCAGTTCTTC
TRBJ2-1,-,TRBV5-4,TRBD2,CASSALAGDNEQFF,TGTGCCAGCAGCGCTTTAGCGGGGGACAATGAGCAGTTCTTC
TRBJ2-3,-,TRBV15,-,CATSRDVGERGTDTQYF,TGTGCCACCAGCAGAGACGTGGGCGAGAGGGGCACAGATACGCAGTATTTT
TRBJ1-4,-,TRBV11-1,-,CDPLREKLFF,TGCGATCCCTTGAGGGAAAAACTGTTTTTT
TRBJ2-7,once,TRBV4-1,-,CASSPGPGSRLGVSYEQYF,TGCGCCAGCAGCCCCGGTCCGGGGAGCCGACTCGGGGTCTCCTACGAGCAGTACTTC
TRBJ2-7,-,TRBV6-6,TRBD1,CASTLDRDRNEQYF,TGTGCCAGCACCTTGGACAGGGACAGGAACGAGCAGTACTTC
TRBJ2-1,once,TRBV11-2,TRBD2,CASSLASGRSNNEQFF,TGTGCCAGCAGCTTGGCTAGCGGGAGGTCGAACAATGAGCAGTTCTTC